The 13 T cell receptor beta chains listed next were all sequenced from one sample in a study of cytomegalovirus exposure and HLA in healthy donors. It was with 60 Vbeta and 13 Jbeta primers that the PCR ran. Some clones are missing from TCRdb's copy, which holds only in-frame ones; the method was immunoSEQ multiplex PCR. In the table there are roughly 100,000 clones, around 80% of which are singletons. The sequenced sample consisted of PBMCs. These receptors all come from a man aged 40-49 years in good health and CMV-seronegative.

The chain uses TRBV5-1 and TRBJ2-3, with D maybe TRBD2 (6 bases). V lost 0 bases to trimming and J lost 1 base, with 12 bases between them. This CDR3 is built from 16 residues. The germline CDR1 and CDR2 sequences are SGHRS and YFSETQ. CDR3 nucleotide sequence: TGCGCCAGCAGCTTGGCCCCGGGGGAGGGCACAGATACGCAGTATTTT. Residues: CASSLAPGEGTDTQYF.

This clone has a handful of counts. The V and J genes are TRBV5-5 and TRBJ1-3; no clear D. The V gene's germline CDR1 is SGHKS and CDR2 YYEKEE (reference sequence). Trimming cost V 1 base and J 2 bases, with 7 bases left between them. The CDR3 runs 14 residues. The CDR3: CASSLYPAGNTIYF. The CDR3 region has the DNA TGTGCCAGCAGCTTGTATCCCGCTGGAAACACCATATATTTT. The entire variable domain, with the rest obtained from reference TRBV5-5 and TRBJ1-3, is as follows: DAGVTQSPTHLIKTRGQQVTLRCSPISGHKSVSWYQQVLGQGPQFIFQYYEKEERGRGNFPDRFSARQFPNYSSELNVNALLLGDSALYLCASSLYPAGNTIYFGEGSWLTVV.

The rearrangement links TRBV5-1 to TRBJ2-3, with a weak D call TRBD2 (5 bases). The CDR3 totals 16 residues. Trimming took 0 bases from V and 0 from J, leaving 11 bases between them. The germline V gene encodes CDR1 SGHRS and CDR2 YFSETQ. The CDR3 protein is CASSLARAASTDTQYF. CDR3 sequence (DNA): TGCGCCAGCAGCTTGGCCCGAGCGGCTAGCACAGATACGCAGTATTTT.

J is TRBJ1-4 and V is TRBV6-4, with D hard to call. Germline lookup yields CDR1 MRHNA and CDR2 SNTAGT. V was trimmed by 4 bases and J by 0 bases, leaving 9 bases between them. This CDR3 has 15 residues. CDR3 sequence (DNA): TGTGCCAGCAGTGCGACCCAGGCAACTAATGAAAAACTGTTTTTT. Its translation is CASSATQATNEKLFF.

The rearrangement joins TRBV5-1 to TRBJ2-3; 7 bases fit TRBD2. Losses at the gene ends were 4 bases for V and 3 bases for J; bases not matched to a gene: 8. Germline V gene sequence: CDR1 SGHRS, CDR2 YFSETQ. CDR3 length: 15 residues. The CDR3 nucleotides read TGCGCCAGCAGCCAAGGGGCGGGGGTAACAGATACGCAGTATTTT. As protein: CASSQGAGVTDTQYF.

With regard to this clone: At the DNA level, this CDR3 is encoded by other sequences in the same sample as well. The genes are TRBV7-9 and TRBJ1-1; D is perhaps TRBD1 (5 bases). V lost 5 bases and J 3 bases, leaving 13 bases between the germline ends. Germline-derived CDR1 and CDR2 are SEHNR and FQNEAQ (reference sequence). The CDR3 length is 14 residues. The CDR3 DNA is TGTGCCAGCAGCCTAAAGGGGCCGGACACTGAAGCTTTCTTT. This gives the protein CASSLKGPDTEAFF.

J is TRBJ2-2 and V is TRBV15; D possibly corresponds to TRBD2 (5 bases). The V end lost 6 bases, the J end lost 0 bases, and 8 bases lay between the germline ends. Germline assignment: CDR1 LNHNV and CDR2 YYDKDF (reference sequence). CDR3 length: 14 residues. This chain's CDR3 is CATSTGTNTGELFF. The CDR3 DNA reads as TGTGCCACCAGTACCGGGACGAACACCGGGGAGCTGTTTTTT.

CDR3 protein: CASSLGSRSGGGYTF. As DNA, the CDR3 is TGTGCCAGCAGCTTAGGATCGCGGTCAGGAGGGGGCTACACCTTC. V gene TRBV13 combines with J gene TRBJ1-2, with D hard to call. Germline loops: CDR1 PRHDT, CDR2 FYEKMQ (reference sequence). This CDR3 spans 15 amino acids. Trimming removed 0 bases at V and 8 bases at J, with 16 bases between. Together with reference TRBV13 and TRBJ1-2, the CDR3 gives the full variable domain: AAGVIQSPRHLIKEKRETATLKCYPIPRHDTVYWYQQGPGQDPQFLISFYEKMQSDKGSIPDRFSAQQFSDYHSELNMSSLELGDSALYFCASSLGSRSGGGYTFGSGTRLTVV.

The CDR3 spells CASSHVTEGNQPQHF. CDR3 in DNA: TGTGCCAGCAGCCATGTGACAGAGGGCAATCAGCCCCAGCATTTT. The chain uses TRBV4-2 and TRBJ1-5; D might be TRBD1 (5 bases). V shed 3 bases and J shed 2 bases, with 11 bases lying between them. The CDR3 spans 15 residues. Germline V CDR1 and CDR2: LGHNA, YNFKEQ.

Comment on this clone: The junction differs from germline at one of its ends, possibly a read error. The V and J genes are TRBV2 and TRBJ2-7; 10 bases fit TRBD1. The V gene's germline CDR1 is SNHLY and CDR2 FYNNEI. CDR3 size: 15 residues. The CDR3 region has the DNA TGTGCCAGCAGGGAAGGGACAGGGGCCTCTGCCGAGCAGTACTTC. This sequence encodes CASREGTGASAEQYF. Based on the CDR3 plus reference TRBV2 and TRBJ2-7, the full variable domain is EPEVTQTPSHQVTQMGQEVILRCVPISNHLYFYWYRQILGQKVEFLVSFYNNEISEKSEIFDDQFSVERPDGSNFTLKIRSTKLEDSAMYFCASREGTGASAEQYFGPGTRLTVT.

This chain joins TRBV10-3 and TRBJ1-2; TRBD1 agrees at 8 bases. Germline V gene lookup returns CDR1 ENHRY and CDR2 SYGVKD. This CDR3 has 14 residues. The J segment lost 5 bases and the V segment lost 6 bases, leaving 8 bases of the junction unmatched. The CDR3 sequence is CAISGGQASYGYTF. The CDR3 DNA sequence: TGTGCCATCAGCGGGGGACAGGCGTCGTATGGCTACACCTTC.

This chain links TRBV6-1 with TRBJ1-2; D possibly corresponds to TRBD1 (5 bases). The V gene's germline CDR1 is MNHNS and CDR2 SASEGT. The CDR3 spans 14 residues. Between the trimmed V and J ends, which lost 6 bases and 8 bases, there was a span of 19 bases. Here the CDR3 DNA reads TGTGCCAGCAGGGAGGGCGGATGGGGGAGAGGCTACACCTTC. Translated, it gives CASREGGWGRGYTF.

CDR3 DNA sequence: TGTGCCAGCAGCGACACAGGGAACATCGTAAACACCATATATTTT. It yields the protein CASSDTGNIVNTIYF. The J gene is TRBJ1-3, the V gene TRBV5-6, with D possibly being TRBD1 (6 bases). Trimming cost V 4 bases and J 6 bases, with 17 bases left between them. This CDR3 is built from 15 residues. Germline CDR1 reads SGHDT; CDR2 reads YYEEEE. Using reference TRBV5-6 and TRBJ1-3 for the parts outside the CDR3, the full variable domain is DAGVTQSPTHLIKTRGQQVTLRCSPKSGHDTVSWYQQALGQGPQFIFQYYEEEERQRGNFPDRFSGHQFPNYSSELNVNALLLGDSALYLCASSDTGNIVNTIYFGEGSWLTVV.